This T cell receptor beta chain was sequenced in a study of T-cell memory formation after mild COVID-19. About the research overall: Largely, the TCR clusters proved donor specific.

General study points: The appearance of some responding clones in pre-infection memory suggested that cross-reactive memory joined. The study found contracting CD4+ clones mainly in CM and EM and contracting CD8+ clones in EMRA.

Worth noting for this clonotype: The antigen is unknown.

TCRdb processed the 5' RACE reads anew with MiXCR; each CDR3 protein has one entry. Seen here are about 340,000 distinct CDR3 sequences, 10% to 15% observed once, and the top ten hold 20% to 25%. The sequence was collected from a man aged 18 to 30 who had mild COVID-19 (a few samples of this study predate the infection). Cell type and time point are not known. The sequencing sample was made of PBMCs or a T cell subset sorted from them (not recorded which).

The CDR3 is CASSQDSGPNSPLHF. The CDR3 nucleotides read TGTGCCAGCAGCCAAGACTCGGGACCGAATTCACCCCTCCACTTT. The J gene is TRBJ1-6, the V gene TRBV14, with D maybe TRBD1 (5 bases). Trimming took 0 bases from V and 7 from J, leaving 10 bases between them. Germline V gives CDR1 SGHDN, CDR2 FVKESK. The CDR3 contains 15 residues. Full variable domain (outside the CDR3, taken from reference TRBV14 and TRBJ1-6): EAGVTQFPSHSVIEKGQTVTLRCDPISGHDNLYWYRRVMGKEIKFLLHFVKESKQDESGMPNNRFLAERTGGTYSTLKVQPAELEDSGVYFCASSQDSGPNSPLHFGNGTRLTVT.